The rows below give T cell receptor beta chains drawn from one sample of a study of PD-L1 blockade in urothelial cancer. Repertoires were generated with immunoSEQ multiplex PCR, while TCRdb's copy carries only in-frame clones and drops some. The sample includes about 120,000 clones, around 88% seen only once; the top ten take more than 1.5%. Sequences were derived from PBMCs, sampled around atezolizumab (anti-PD-L1) treatment. Receptors were obtained from a man aged 55 to 70 with urothelial cancer. CDR3s include the opening cysteine and the closing phenylalanine or tryptophan. Each record gives: V gene, clone size, J gene, D gene, CDR3 length, CDR3 DNA, CDR3 protein. A D gene is named only where the DNA matches it firmly. Rows give clone size only sometimes, using once, few, many, or a class for an expanded clone.

>TRBV5-1|NA|TRBJ2-1|NA|14
TGCGCCAGCAGCTTGGGACAGGTTTACAATGAGCAGTTCTTC
CASSLGQVYNEQFF
>TRBV7-2|NA|TRBJ2-3|NA|14
TGTGCCAGCAGCTTATGGGCAGGGGCAGATACGCAGTATTTT
CASSLWAGADTQYF
>TRBV30|NA|TRBJ1-2|NA|14
TGTGCCTGGAGCTTGCAGACAGATAACTATGGCTACACCTTC
CAWSLQTDNYGYTF
>TRBV2|NA|TRBJ2-1|NA|15
TGTGCCAGTGGGACAGGGACTAGTGCGTACAATGAGCAGTTCTTC
CASGTGTSAYNEQFF
>TRBV30|once|TRBJ2-7|NA|14
TGTGCCTGGAGTGAGCTAGCAAATCACGGCGAGCAGTACTTC
CAWSELANHGEQYF
>TRBV11-3|NA|TRBJ2-1|NA|15
TGTGCCAGCAGCTTAGGTTTTGGGGGACTGGGTGAGCAGTTCTTC
CASSLGFGGLGEQFF
>TRBV6-6|NA|TRBJ1-5|NA|13
TGTGCCAGCACCACGGGCGGGAATCAGCCCCAGCATTTT
CASTTGGNQPQHF
>TRBV18|NA|TRBJ2-5|TRBD2|16
TGTGCCAGCTCACCACAGACTAGCGGGAGTAAAGAGACCCAGTACTTC
CASSPQTSGSKETQYF
>TRBV19|NA|TRBJ2-1|TRBD2|16
TGTGCCAGTAGTGATGCAGCGGGGGGGCCAAGGGATGAGCAGTTCTTC
CASSDAAGGPRDEQFF
>TRBV11-2|NA|TRBJ1-2|NA|13
TGTGCCAGCAGCTTAGATACGGGATATGGCTACACCTTC
CASSLDTGYGYTF
>TRBV7-2|NA|TRBJ1-3|NA|16
TGTGCCAGCAGCTTAGTGGGGGCTCTCTCTGGAAACACCATATATTTT
CASSLVGALSGNTIYF
>TRBV6-6|NA|TRBJ2-7|TRBD2|14
TGTGCCAGCAGGAGTCGGGGGGACTCCTACGAGCAGTACTTC
CASRSRGDSYEQYF
>TRBV28|NA|TRBJ2-6|NA|15
TGTGCCAGCAGTCCCCGCGAGCGTGGGGCCAACGTCCTGACTTTC
CASSPRERGANVLTF
>TRBV19|once|TRBJ1-5|NA|15
TGTGCCAGTAGTAGAGCTAGCGTGAACATCCAGCCCCAGCATTTT
CASSRASVNIQPQHF
>TRBV5-4|NA|TRBJ2-3|TRBD2|16
TGTGCCAGCAGCTTAAAAGCGGGAGGGCCGACAGATACGCAGTATTTT
CASSLKAGGPTDTQYF
>TRBV4-1|NA|TRBJ2-7|NA|16
TGCGCCAGCAGCCAAGCCCCGGGACACGAAATCTACGAGCAGTACTTC
CASSQAPGHEIYEQYF
>TRBV6-6|NA|TRBJ2-7|TRBD1|15
TGTGCCAGCAGGGCGGGACAGGGGGCGTTGTACGAGCAGTACTTC
CASRAGQGALYEQYF
>TRBV10-3|NA|TRBJ1-2|TRBD1|16
TGTGCCATCAGTGAGTTCCGGGACAGGGGGGAAGGTGGCTACACCTTC
CAISEFRDRGEGGYTF
>TRBV19|NA|TRBJ2-3|TRBD2|13
TGTGCCAGTAGTATAGTGGTAGCGGGGATGCCCGTATTT
CASSIVVAGMPVF
>TRBV7-9|NA|TRBJ2-1|NA|17
TGTGCCAGCAGCTTAGCGGCGGGCCGAAGCTCCTACAATGAGCAGTTCTTC
CASSLAAGRSSYNEQFF
>TRBV27|once|TRBJ2-7|NA|14
TGTGCCAGCAGTCCACGGGAACTCTCCTACGAGCAGTACTTC
CASSPRELSYEQYF
>TRBV9|once|TRBJ2-2|TRBD1|16
TGTGCCAGCAGCCAGGGGACAGATCCGAACACCGGGGAGCTGTTTTTT
CASSQGTDPNTGELFF
>TRBV6-6|once|TRBJ1-2|NA|15
TGTGCCAGCAGTTCTACCCTTACAGGGTTCCAACGCTACACCTTC
CASSSTLTGFQRYTF